The sequence of this T cell receptor (beta chain) was determined in a study of blood T cell repertoires in COVID-19 (dated by TCRdb to between 2020 and 2021). Turning to the overall study: Collaborator samples came from the United States, Italy and Spain and covered acute and convalescent phases of COVID-19. The material from the prospective study consisted of cDNA or gDNA derived from T cells, B-cell-depleted T cells, or PBMCs. Samples were obtained from the ongoing ImmuneRACE study (first 160 participants) and from about 1,300 subjects provided by 6 global collaborators. The repertoires were released in a freely available public database intended as a resource for research on the immune response to SARS-CoV-2. The sample metadata nearly always contained a de-identified subject ID, COVID-19 status, age in years and sex. Where available, HLA class I and class II types were obtained from metadata supplied by the sample provider rather than from assay-based typing. The dataset comprised deeply sampled blood TCRbeta repertoires from subjects exposed to, actively infected with, or recovered from COVID-19. What the study reported, not specific to this receptor: How much clinical and demographic metadata was included differed by source and by participant, and the metadata was provided uncurated.

As for this clone: Its antigen target is currently unknown. Qualities for individual bases were not recorded, and no much larger clone is one base off. Distinct nucleotide sequences in the sample also encode this CDR3.

One collaborating source in Seattle enrolled patients during active infection and followed them longitudinally through the course of disease. Whole blood was collected in K2EDTA tubes by collaborating institutions according to the institutions' own protocols. For TCRbeta analysis, collaborators shipped samples in one of three forms: frozen whole blood, isolated PBMCs, or DNA extracted from either of those sample types. TCRbeta CDR3 regions were amplified from genomic DNA using the immunoSEQ Assay, a bias-controlled multiplex PCR. The original pipeline was this. Nucleated cell counts per sample were estimated from amplification of reference gene primers within the assay. To quantify the absolute abundance of each unique TCRbeta CDR3 rearrangement, sequence reads were collapsed and filtered. Productive Simpson clonality was computed per sample as the square root of Simpson's diversity index over productive rearrangements. Imported from immuneACCESS, the table was reduced by TCRdb to in-frame sequences with V and J called. These copies leave out some clones; in studies compared against another copy, an unresolved V gene accounts for under half, and the cause of the remainder is not known. V, J and clone size derive from that table, while D and trimming were established from the DNA sequence. The sample table contains roughly 300,000 clones; only one count was recorded for 80% to 95% of them. 6% to 7% of the sample rests with the top ten.

V and J are trimmed by 0 bases and 5 bases, and the gene matches miss 4 bases of the junction. Taken from cysteine to phenylalanine, the CDR3 has 15 residues. CDR3 DNA only is kept here, 45 bases in frame from base 1. CDR1 and CDR2, per the germline V gene, are SGDLS and YYNGEE. This TCR was recovered from a woman in her twenties or thirties with COVID-19, enrolled during active disease. Sequenced: peripheral blood. This chain joins TRBV9 to TRBJ1-1; 10 central bases correspond to TRBD1. The sequenced DNA: TGTGCCAGCAGCGTAGTTGGACAGGGGGGTACTGAAGCTTTCTTT. This is translated as CASSVVGQGGTEAFF.